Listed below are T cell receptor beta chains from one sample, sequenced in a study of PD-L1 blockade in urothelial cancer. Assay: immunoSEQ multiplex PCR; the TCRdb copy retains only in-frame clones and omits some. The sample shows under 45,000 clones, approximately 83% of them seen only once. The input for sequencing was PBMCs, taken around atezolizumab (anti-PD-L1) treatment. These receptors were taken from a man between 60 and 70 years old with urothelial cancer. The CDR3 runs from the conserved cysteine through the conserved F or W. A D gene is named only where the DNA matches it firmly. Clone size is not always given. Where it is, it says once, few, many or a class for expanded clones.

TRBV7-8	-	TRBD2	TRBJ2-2	TGTGCCAGCAGCTTAGTGGGGGGGGAGCCCGCGGGGGAGCTGTTTTTT	CASSLVGGEPAGELFF
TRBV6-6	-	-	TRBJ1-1	TGTGCCACCCGCCGAGGTTGGAACACTGAAGCTTTCTTT	CATRRGWNTEAFF
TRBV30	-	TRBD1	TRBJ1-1	TGTGCCTCCCAGGGGGAGAGGGACACTGAAGCTTTCTTT	CASQGERDTEAFF
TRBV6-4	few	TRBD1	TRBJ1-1	TGTGCCAGCAGTCCCGGGACAGGGATGGACACTGAAGCTTTCTTT	CASSPGTGMDTEAFF
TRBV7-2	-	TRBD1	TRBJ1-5	TGTGCCAGCAGCTTGACAGGGGAAAATCAGCCCCAGCATTTT	CASSLTGENQPQHF
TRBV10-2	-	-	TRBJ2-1	TGCGCCAGCAGTAGTTCGTGGCTCAATGAGCAGTTCTTC	CASSSSWLNEQFF
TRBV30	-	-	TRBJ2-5	TGTGCCTGGAGTCCCTTAAAAGAGACCCAGTACTTC	CAWSPLKETQYF
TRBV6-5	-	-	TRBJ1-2	TGTGCCAGCAGTTATGCCCAGAACTATGGCTACACCTTC	CASSYAQNYGYTF
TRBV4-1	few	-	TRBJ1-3	TGCGCCAGCAGCTCGTACTATCCGCCTCACTCTGGAAACACCATATATTTT	CASSSYYPPHSGNTIYF
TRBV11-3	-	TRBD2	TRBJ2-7	TGTGCCAGCAGCTTAGATCACTCGCGGGGGATTTCCTACGAGCAGTACTTC	CASSLDHSRGISYEQYF
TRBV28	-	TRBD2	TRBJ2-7	TGTGCCAGCAGTGGGGGGACTATCTACTACGAGCAGTACTTC	CASSGGTIYYEQYF
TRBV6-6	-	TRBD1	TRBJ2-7	TGTGCCAGCAGTTACCTCGGGACAGGCTCCTACGAGCAGTACTTC	CASSYLGTGSYEQYF
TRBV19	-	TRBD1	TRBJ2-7	TGTGCCAGTAGTATAGGGACAGGGGCCTACGAGCAGTACTTC	CASSIGTGAYEQYF
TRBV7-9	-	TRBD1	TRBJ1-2	TGTGCCAGCAGCCCGGGACAGGGAAGTGGCTACACCTTC	CASSPGQGSGYTF
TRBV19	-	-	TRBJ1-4	TGTGCCAGTGCTCATGTAGACCCGGGAAATGAAAAACTGTTTTTT	CASAHVDPGNEKLFF
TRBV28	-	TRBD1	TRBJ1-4	TGTGCCAGCAGTTTCAATGACAGGGGGGGCAGAAAACTGTTTTTT	CASSFNDRGGRKLFF
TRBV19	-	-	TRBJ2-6	TGTGCCAGTAGTCTCGACAGGGCCAACGTCCTGACTTTC	CASSLDRANVLTF
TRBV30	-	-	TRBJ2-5	TGTGCCTGGAGTGTGAGTTTAGAGGAGACCCAGTACTTC	CAWSVSLEETQYF
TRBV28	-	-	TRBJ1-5	TGTGCCAGCAGTTTGGAGGCCCTATATAGCAATCAGCCCCAGCATTTT	CASSLEALYSNQPQHF
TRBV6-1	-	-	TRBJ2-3	TGTGCCAGCAGTCCTGGACAGTCTGGCACAGATACGCAGTATTTT	CASSPGQSGTDTQYF
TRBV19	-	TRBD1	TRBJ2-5	TGTGCCAGTAGTCCGGGACAGGGGTGGCGGCAGACCCAGTACTTC	CASSPGQGWRQTQYF
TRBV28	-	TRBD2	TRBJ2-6	TGTGCCAGCAGTCCATGGGGGGGATCTTCTGGGGCCAACGTCCTGACTTTC	CASSPWGGSSGANVLTF
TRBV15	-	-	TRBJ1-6	TGTGCCACCACCCGGAGGACCGACGGTAATTCACCCCTCCACTTT	CATTRRTDGNSPLHF
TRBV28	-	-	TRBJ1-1	TGTGCCAGCAGTTTACGCCAGGGGACTGAAGCTTTCTTT	CASSLRQGTEAFF
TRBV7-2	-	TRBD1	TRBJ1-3	TGTGCCAGCAGCTCCAGGGGGTTTAGCTCTGGAAACACCATATATTTT	CASSSRGFSSGNTIYF
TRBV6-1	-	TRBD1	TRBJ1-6	TGTGCCAGCAGTCAGGACAGGAATTCACCCCTCCACTTT	CASSQDRNSPLHF
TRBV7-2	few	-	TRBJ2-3	TGTGCCAGCAGCCCGGACAGCCTGGGCACAGATACGCAGTATTTT	CASSPDSLGTDTQYF
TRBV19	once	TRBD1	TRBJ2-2	TGTGCCAGTAGTCCGTTAGGGACAGTAAAAGCCGGGGAGCTGTTTTTT	CASSPLGTVKAGELFF
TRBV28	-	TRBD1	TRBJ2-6	TGTGCCAGCACCCCGGGACAGGGGACTGGGGCCAACGTCCTGACTTTC	CASTPGQGTGANVLTF
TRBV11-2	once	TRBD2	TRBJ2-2	TGTGCCAGCAGCAAACTAGCGGGGATCCCCGGGGAGCTGTTTTTT	CASSKLAGIPGELFF
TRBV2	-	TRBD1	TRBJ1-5	TGTGCCAGCAGTGGTACCGGGACAGGGAATCAGCCCCAGCATTTT	CASSGTGTGNQPQHF
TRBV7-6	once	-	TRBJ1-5	TGTGCCAGCAGCTTAGCGGGGGCGGACCAGCCCCAGCATTTT	CASSLAGADQPQHF
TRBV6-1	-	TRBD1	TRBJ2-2	TGTGCCAGCAGTGAACAACAGGGGTTAGGCACCGGGGAGCTGTTTTTT	CASSEQQGLGTGELFF
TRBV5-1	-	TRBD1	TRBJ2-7	TGCGCCAGCAGCCCGGGACAGGGGGACTACGAGCAGTACTTC	CASSPGQGDYEQYF
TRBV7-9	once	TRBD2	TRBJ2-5	TGTGCCAGCAGCTTAATGCTAGCGGGGCAAGAGACCCAGTACTTC	CASSLMLAGQETQYF
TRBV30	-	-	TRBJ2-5	TGTGCCTGGAGTGTTAGGACAAATAATCGGGAGACCCAGTACTTC	CAWSVRTNNRETQYF
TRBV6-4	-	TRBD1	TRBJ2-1	TGTGCCAGCAGTGCTGGGGACAGCTCTTACAATGAGCAGTTCTTC	CASSAGDSSYNEQFF
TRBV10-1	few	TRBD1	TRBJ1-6	TGCGCCAGCAGTAAACAGGGGTTTTCACCCCTCCACTTT	CASSKQGFSPLHF
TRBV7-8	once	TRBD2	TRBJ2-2	TGTGCCAGCAGCTGGACTAGCGGGGGGAACACCGGGGAGCTGTTTTTT	CASSWTSGGNTGELFF
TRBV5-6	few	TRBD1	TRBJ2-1	TGTGCCAGCAGCGGGCAGGACAGGGCCGATGAGCAGTTCTTC	CASSGQDRADEQFF
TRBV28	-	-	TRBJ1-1	TGTGCCAGCTTAGCGGGGTTAAACACTGAAGCTTTCTTT	CASLAGLNTEAFF
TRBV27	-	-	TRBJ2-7	TGTGCCAGCGTAGTCCACGAGCAGTACTTC	CASVVHEQYF
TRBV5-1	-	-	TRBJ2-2	TGCGCCAGCAGCTTGGCCTACCCGAGATTGGGCGACACCGGGGAGCTGTTTTTT	CASSLAYPRLGDTGELFF
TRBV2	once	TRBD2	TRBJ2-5	TGTGCCAGCAGTCGGACTAGGGTCGAGGCGGAGACCCAGTACTTC	CASSRTRVEAETQYF
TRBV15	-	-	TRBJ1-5	TGTGCCACCAGCAGGCCCCCTGGGAGTCAGCCCCAGCATTTT	CATSRPPGSQPQHF
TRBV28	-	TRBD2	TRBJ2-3	TGTGCCAGCAGTTTCATAGCGGGGGGGCGACCAGATACGCAGTATTTT	CASSFIAGGRPDTQYF
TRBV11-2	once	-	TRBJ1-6	TGTGCCAGCAGCGCGGCCTTAGTAGCAAGCTCCTATAATTCACCCCTCCACTTT	CASSAALVASSYNSPLHF
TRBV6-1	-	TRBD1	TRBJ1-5	TGTGCCAGTCTTGGGACAGCCGATCAGCCCCAGCATTTT	CASLGTADQPQHF
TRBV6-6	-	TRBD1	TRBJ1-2	TGTGCCAGCAGTTATGGGACAGACCACTATGGCTACACCTTC	CASSYGTDHYGYTF
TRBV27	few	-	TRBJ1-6	TGTGCCAGCAGTACGTCTGTCCGGGGAGTCGATAATTCACCCCTCCACTTT	CASSTSVRGVDNSPLHF
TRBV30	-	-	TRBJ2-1	TGTGCCTGGAGCAGGGATGAGCAGTTCTTC	CAWSRDEQFF
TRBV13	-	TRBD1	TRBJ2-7	TGTGCCAGCAGCCTCAGGACAGGCCTAACTTACGAGCAGTACTTC	CASSLRTGLTYEQYF
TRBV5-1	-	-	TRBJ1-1	TGCGCCAGCAGCCGAGAGACTGGGAGTGGGGCTGAAGCTTTCTTT	CASSRETGSGAEAFF